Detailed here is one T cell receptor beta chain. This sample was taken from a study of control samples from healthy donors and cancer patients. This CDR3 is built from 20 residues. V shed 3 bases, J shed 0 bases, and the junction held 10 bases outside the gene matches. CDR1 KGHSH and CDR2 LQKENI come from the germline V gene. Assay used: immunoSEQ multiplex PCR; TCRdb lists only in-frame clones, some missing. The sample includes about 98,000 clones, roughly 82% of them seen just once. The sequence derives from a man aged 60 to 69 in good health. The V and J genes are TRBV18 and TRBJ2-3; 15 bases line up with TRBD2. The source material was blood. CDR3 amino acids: CASSPPGLAGGLTSTDTQYF. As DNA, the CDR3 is TGTGCCAGCTCACCGCCGGGACTAGCGGGAGGACTCACTAGCACAGATACGCAGTATTTT. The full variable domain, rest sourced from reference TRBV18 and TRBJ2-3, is NAGVMQNPRHLVRRRGQEARLRCSPMKGHSHVYWYRQLPEEGLKFMVYLQKENIIDESGMPKERFSAEFPKEGPSILRIQQVVRGDSAAYFCASSPPGLAGGLTSTDTQYFGPGTRLTVL.